The 20 T cell receptor beta chains below come from one sample, sequenced in a study of identical twins. TCRdb called the 5' RACE reads again in MiXCR, with one record for every CDR3 protein. The sample lists approximately 890,000 distinct CDR3 sequences; about 12% were seen once. This same sample was also taken into another study, of yellow fever vaccine responses in identical twins.

What was sequenced was PBMCs. The receptor set was obtained from a woman between 18 and 29 years old in good health.

This chain links TRBV15 with TRBJ2-7; D gene ambiguous. Trimming removed 0 bases from V and 7 bases from J, with 7 bases in between. The CDR3 spans 12 residues. CDR1 is LNHNV and CDR2 is YYDKDF in the germline V gene (reference sequence). The CDR3 loop is CATSRDRREQYF. The CDR3 DNA follows: TGTGCCACCAGCAGAGATCGCCGGGAGCAGTACTTC.

This clonotype was observed a few times. The chain uses TRBV5-1 and TRBJ2-3; 14 bases match TRBD2. CDR3 size: 21 residues. V was clipped by 0 bases and J by 3 bases; unmatched bases: 15. The germline V gene encodes CDR1 SGHRS and CDR2 YFSETQ. In DNA form, the CDR3 reads TGCGCCAGCAGCTTGGGTTTACAAACGACGGGACTAGCGGGAGTTACAGATACGCAGTATTTT. Amino acids: CASSLGLQTTGLAGVTDTQYF.

The chain uses TRBV18 and TRBJ2-3; 9 bases align to TRBD1. CDR3 length: 16 amino acids. V lost 5 bases, J lost 3 bases, and 9 bases stayed unmatched. Germline lookup yields CDR1 KGHSH and CDR2 LQKENI. The CDR3 region has the DNA TGTGCCAGCTCATCCCCAGGGGACAGGGAAACAGATACGCAGTATTTT. Protein: CASSSPGDRETDTQYF.

V gene TRBV4-2 combines with J gene TRBJ2-6, with D perhaps matching TRBD2 (6 bases). CDR3 length equals 18 residues. Per the germline V gene, CDR1 is LGHNA and CDR2 is YNFKEQ. V was clipped by 0 bases and J by 0 bases, with 12 bases between them. The CDR3 here is CASSQDRTGDSGANVLTF. DNA of the CDR3: TGTGCCAGCAGCCAAGATCGAACGGGGGACTCTGGGGCCAACGTCCTGACTTTC.

The CDR3 bases are TGTGCCAGCAGTTTACAGGGGCGCGGAGGCTACACCTTC. Translation gives CASSLQGRGGYTF. This sequence joins TRBV12-3 or TRBV12-4 and TRBJ1-2; D might be TRBD1 (6 bases). The germline V and J ends were trimmed by 2 bases and 8 bases, with 12 bases remaining between them. CDR3 length: 13 residues.

In this sample, this clonotype turned up many times. This chain links TRBV12-3 or TRBV12-4 with TRBJ1-6; 9 positions match TRBD1. V dropped 4 bases and J dropped 9; count of bases not matched to a gene: 1. The CDR3 extends over 13 amino acids. Written as DNA, the CDR3 is TGTGCCAGCAGTTGGGACAGGGCTTCACCCCTCCACTTT. Translated: CASSWDRASPLHF.

Only a few counts were recorded for this clonotype. V and J are TRBV12-3 or TRBV12-4 and TRBJ2-2; 10 bases are a match to TRBD1. The V segment lost 6 bases and the J segment 5 bases; nucleotides outside the gene matches: 12. The CDR3 is made up of 17 amino acids. CDR3 sequence (DNA): TGTGCCAGCAGCTCTCTTCCGGGACAGGGGAGTACCGGGGAGCTGTTTTTT. Residues: CASSSLPGQGSTGELFF.

This clonotype appeared a few times. The rearrangement uses TRBV5-1 and TRBJ2-7; 7 bases are a match to TRBD1. V gave up 2 bases and J gave up 4 bases; unmatched junction bases: 18. This CDR3 has 18 residues. The germline V gene has CDR1 SGHRS and CDR2 YFSETQ. In DNA, the CDR3 is TGCGCCAGCAGCTTCAGGGATTACAGGGGAAACGGACGGTACGAGCAGTACGTC. Translated, it gives CASSFRDYRGNGRYEQYV.

The rearrangement links TRBV28 to TRBJ2-7; 12 bases fit TRBD1. Trimming cost V 6 bases and J 6 bases; bases outside gene matches: 6. The CDR3 totals 14 residues. The germline CDR1 and CDR2 sequences are MDHEN and SYDVKM. The CDR3 loop is CASRPGQGAIEQYF. The CDR3 nucleotides are TGTGCCAGCAGACCGGGACAGGGGGCCATCGAGCAGTACTTC. Filled out from reference TRBV28 and TRBJ2-7, the complete variable domain reads DVKVTQSSRYLVKRTGEKVFLECVQDMDHENMFWYRQDPGLGLRLIYFSYDVKMKEKGDIPEGYSVSREKKERFSLILESASTNQTSMYLCASRPGQGAIEQYFGPGTRLTVT.

The rearrangement links TRBV27 to TRBJ1-2; the D is unclear. V dropped 2 bases and J dropped 4 bases, with 8 bases sitting between them. This CDR3 is 13 amino acids long. From germline, CDR1 is MNHEY and CDR2 SMNVEV (reference sequence). The CDR3 sequence is CASSLHVGYGYTF. Written as DNA, the CDR3 is TGTGCCAGCAGTTTACATGTGGGCTATGGCTACACCTTC.

The chain has TRBV5-1 and TRBJ2-3; 8 nucleotides align to TRBD2. Germline values: CDR1 SGHRS, CDR2 YFSETQ. The CDR3 runs to 17 residues. Trimming took 1 base from V and 1 from J; bases not matched to a gene: 8. CDR3 loop: CASSLRMTSVGTDTQYF. The CDR3 DNA follows: TGCGCCAGCAGCTTGCGCATGACTAGCGTAGGCACAGATACGCAGTATTTT. The variable domain in full, with the rest retrieved from reference TRBV5-1 and TRBJ2-3, is KAGVTQTPRYLIKTRGQQVTLSCSPISGHRSVSWYQQTPGQGLQFLFEYFSETQRNKGNFPGRFSGRQFSNSRSEMNVSTLELGDSALYLCASSLRMTSVGTDTQYFGPGTRLTVL.

This clonotype was detected ten times or more. The genes are TRBV20-1 and TRBJ2-3; TRBD2 matches at 11 bases. V was pared by 0 bases and J by 4 bases, with 9 bases of the junction left unmatched. Germline CDR1 reads DFQATT; CDR2 reads SNEGSKA (reference sequence). The length of the CDR3 is 17 residues. CDR3 bases: TGCAGTGCTAGAGATATAGGTAGCGGGAGGGGGCCAGATACGCAGTATTTT. Translation gives CSARDIGSGRGPDTQYF.

This clonotype was observed a handful of times. This chain connects TRBV10-3 to TRBJ2-2; 12 bases are shared with TRBD2. With V trimmed by 4 bases and J by 3 bases, 3 bases remained unmatched. Germline CDR1 is ENHRY and CDR2 is SYGVKD. The length of the CDR3 is 16 residues. In DNA, the CDR3 is TGTGCCATCAGTGTGAGACTAGCGGGAGACACCGGGGAGCTGTTTTTT. It is translated as CAISVRLAGDTGELFF.

This clonotype appeared a few times. The V and J genes are TRBV29-1 and TRBJ1-1, with D unresolved. With 3 bases removed from V and 0 bases from J, the gap between germline ends came to 8 bases. There are 13 residues in the CDR3. Looked up from germline, CDR1 is SQVTM and CDR2 is ANQGSEA. The CDR3 here is CSVEDAMNTEAFF. The CDR3 region has the DNA TGCAGCGTTGAGGACGCCATGAACACTGAAGCTTTCTTT. Drawing the rest from reference TRBV29-1 and TRBJ1-1, the complete variable domain is SAVISQKPSRDICQRGTSLTIQCQVDSQVTMMFWYRQQPGQSLTLIATANQGSEATYESGFVIDKFPISRPNLTFSTLTVSNMSPEDSSIYLCSVEDAMNTEAFFGQGTRLTVV.

Only a few counts were recorded for this clonotype. J is TRBJ2-7 and V is TRBV28; D gene uncertain. The CDR3 extends over 14 amino acids. The germline V gene has CDR1 MDHEN and CDR2 SYDVKM. V was trimmed by 5 bases and J by 2 bases, leaving 13 bases between them. The CDR3 nucleotides are TGTGCCAGCAGTCGACTCGCACTTCCCTACGAGCAGTACTTC. Protein: CASSRLALPYEQYF.

This clonotype has only a few counts. This rearrangement joins TRBV7-2 to TRBJ2-1; maybe TRBD1 (6 bases). V lost 7 bases and J lost 1, with 14 bases in between. Germline CDR1 SGHTA, CDR2 FQGNSA. The CDR3 length is 15 residues. The CDR3 loop reads CASTPRGGSYNEQFF. The CDR3 DNA follows: TGTGCCAGCACCCCTCGAGGGGGATCCTACAATGAGCAGTTCTTC.

This clonotype was picked up a small number of times. As DNA, the CDR3 is TGTGCCAGCAGAGAGGGGGCGCCGTACACCGGGGAGCTGTTTTTT. This encodes CASREGAPYTGELFF. The chain joins TRBV28 to TRBJ2-2, with 7 bases aligning to TRBD1. CDR3 length: 15 residues. Looked up from germline, CDR1 is MDHEN and CDR2 is SYDVKM. V gave up 6 bases and J gave up 3 bases; unmatched junction bases: 7.

The table lists this clonotype with many counts. The chain has TRBV12-3 or TRBV12-4 and TRBJ2-1; D unresolved. The V gene lost 6 bases and the J gene lost 8 bases, with 11 bases spanning the gap. The CDR3 runs 12 residues. The CDR3 loop reads CASSHGSDEQFF. The CDR3 nucleotides are TGTGCCAGCAGCCACGGGTCCGATGAGCAGTTCTTC.

The V call is TRBV20-1, the J call TRBJ2-2; no clear D gene. V gave up 1 base and J gave up 0 bases, with 9 bases separating them. The length of the CDR3 is 15 residues. Germline V gene lookup returns CDR1 DFQATT and CDR2 SNEGSKA (reference sequence). Written as DNA, the CDR3 is TGCAGTGCTAGAGCCGGGCTTCCGAACACCGGGGAGCTGTTTTTT. This translates into CSARAGLPNTGELFF.

This clonotype was observed many times. The chain recombines TRBV10-2 with TRBJ2-7; D may be TRBD1 (5 bases). Germline CDR1 WSHSY, CDR2 SAAADI. V lost 8 bases, J lost 3 bases, and 11 bases lay in between. The CDR3 sequence is 12 residues long. In nucleotides, the CDR3 is TGCGCCAGCCGGACACCCGACTACGAGCAGTACTTC. Protein product: CASRTPDYEQYF.